A selection of T cell receptor beta chains follows, all from one sample in a study of cytomegalovirus exposure and HLA in healthy donors. The assay was immunoSEQ multiplex PCR, and TCRdb's table has in-frame clones only and misses some. Here the sample table reports more than 40,000 clones. Sample: PBMCs. Source of these receptors: a man aged 35-49 years in good health and CMV-seropositive. The CDR3 runs from the conserved cysteine through the conserved F or W. The D gene is left open where the match is weak.

d_call | cdr3_length | j_call | v_call | cdr3_aa | cdr3_nt
TRBD2 | 15 | TRBJ2-5 | TRBV11-2 | CASGTGGAGSETQYF | TGTGCCAGCGGGACGGGCGGAGCGGGGTCTGAGACCCAGTACTTC
- | 15 | TRBJ2-4 | TRBV5-1 | CASSLGGGRGNIQYF | TGCGCCAGCAGCTTGGGTGGGGGCAGAGGAAACATTCAGTACTTC
- | 14 | TRBJ1-4 | TRBV28 | CASIGGGSREKLFF | TGTGCCAGCATTGGGGGGGGGTCACGGGAAAAACTGTTTTTT
- | 14 | TRBJ2-3 | TRBV5-1 | CASSGGLGTDTQYF | TGCGCCAGCAGCGGCGGGCTCGGCACAGATACGCAGTATTTT
- | 15 | TRBJ2-7 | TRBV7-9 | CASSLVWQGSHEQYF | TGTGCCAGCAGCTTAGTTTGGCAGGGGTCCCACGAGCAGTACTTC
TRBD1 | 15 | TRBJ1-6 | TRBV5-4 | CASSLDGTGSSPLHF | TGCGCCAGCAGCTTGGATGGGACAGGGAGCTCACCCCTCCACTTT
- | 12 | TRBJ2-5 | TRBV14 | CASRRGQETQYF | TGTGCCAGCCGGCGGGGCCAAGAGACCCAGTACTTC
- | 13 | TRBJ2-2 | TRBV6-4 | CASSDGPTGELFF | TGTGCCAGCAGTGACGGCCCAACCGGGGAGCTGTTTTTT
TRBD1 | 16 | TRBJ2-7 | TRBV28 | CASSLSTGTGGDEQYF | TGTGCCAGCAGTTTAAGTACCGGGACAGGGGGGGACGAGCAGTACTTC
TRBD2 | 16 | TRBJ2-2 | TRBV2 | CASSETSGRNTGELFF | TGTGCCAGCAGTGAAACTAGCGGTAGGAACACCGGGGAGCTGTTTTTT
- | 13 | TRBJ2-1 | TRBV13 | CASSSATGSEQFF | TGTGCCAGCAGCTCCGCCACAGGTTCGGAGCAGTTCTTC
TRBD2 | 14 | TRBJ2-7 | TRBV28 | CASSNERDSYEQYF | TGTGCCAGCAGTAACGAGCGGGACTCCTACGAGCAGTACTTC
- | 15 | TRBJ1-3 | TRBV15 | CATSRDRDIGNTIYF | TGTGCCACCAGCAGAGATCGCGATATAGGAAACACCATATATTTT
- | 15 | TRBJ2-5 | TRBV7-6 | CASSLGWAGGETQYF | TGTGCCAGCAGCTTAGGTTGGGCGGGCGGAGAGACCCAGTACTTC
- | 14 | TRBJ1-1 | TRBV6-5 | CASSYADTNTEAFF | TGTGCCAGCAGTTACGCAGACACGAACACTGAAGCTTTCTTT
- | 12 | TRBJ2-3 | TRBV27 | CASSQGIDTQYF | TGTGCCAGCAGTCAGGGGATAGATACGCAGTATTTT
TRBD2 | 17 | TRBJ2-1 | TRBV6-1 | CASSESRLAGGPGEQFF | TGTGCCAGCAGTGAATCCAGACTAGCGGGAGGCCCGGGTGAGCAGTTCTTC